This T cell receptor (beta chain) was obtained from a study of shared T cell receptors in the human thymus. The germline V and J ends were trimmed by 0 bases and 1 base, with 9 bases remaining between them. Germline CDR1 is SGHDN and CDR2 is FVKESK. This CDR3 is 15 amino acids long. Sequencing was performed with immunoSEQ multiplex PCR; in TCRdb, only in-frame clones are kept and a portion is missing. The table shows hundreds of thousands of clones, with approximately 87% occurring only once. The data also belong to a second study, concerning human thymus T cells. That publication notes: Resections removed during corrective heart surgery provided the thymus tissue used. Within thymic and blood repertoires, V and J gene usage appeared to be biased.

The sequence derives from a boy under two years old with a congenital heart defect. The chain joins TRBV14 to TRBJ1-1; D gene ambiguous. The specimen sequenced was thymocytes. CDR3 bases: TGTGCCAGCAGCCAAGAGGAGGCTCCGAACACTGAAGCTTTCTTT. Encoded protein: CASSQEEAPNTEAFF.